The 7 T cell receptor beta chains reported below all come from one sample, sequenced in a study of T cells in Graves' hyperthyroidism and ophthalmopathy. The source material, RNA transcripts, was used to amplify TCR beta CDR3 regions. The TCR CDR3 first-round RT-PCR relied on the HTBI primer set. TCRdb re-called the multiplex PCR reads through MiXCR, storing one row per CDR3 protein. The profile shows fewer than 450,000 distinct CDR3 sequences, around 15% of them singletons. Material: blood. These receptors originate from a man aged 50 to 60 with Graves' ophthalmopathy.

In regard to this clonotype: The junction and the germline gene differ at one end; a read error may be behind it. This chain uses TRBV30 with TRBJ1-4, with unresolved D. Looked up from germline, CDR1 is GTSNPN and CDR2 is SVGIG (reference sequence). This CDR3 comprises 13 residues. The DNA for the CDR3 is TGTGCCTGGACCGACAATGGAAATGGAAAACTGTTTTTT. Amino acids: CAWTDNGNGKLFF.

For this clonotype: It may be a read error: a sequence one base away is much more abundant. The CDR3 ends on some other residue instead of the conserved phenylalanine or tryptophan, so this is likely a read error. This sequence joins TRBV2 and TRBJ1-2; 7 bases are a match to TRBD1. The CDR3 spans 12 residues. The V and J ends lost 3 bases and 8 bases, in that order; junction bases with no gene match: 3. The germline CDR1 and CDR2 sequences are SNHLY and FYNNEI. CDR3 DNA: TGTGCCAGCAGTGATCAGGGGGGGGGCTACACCCTC. Its protein is CASSDQGGGYTL.

Ten or more counts support this clonotype. This chain joins TRBV28 and TRBJ2-4; tentative D call: TRBD2 (6 bases). The ends were cut back, 4 bases at V and 0 bases at J, with 13 bases in the middle. CDR3 length: 16 residues. Germline V lookup: CDR1 MDHEN, CDR2 SYDVKM. The CDR3 coding sequence is TGTGCCAGCAGTTCCCCGGGGGTGTCAGCCAAAAACATTCAGTACTTC. It codes for CASSSPGVSAKNIQYF.

The gene calls are TRBV5-6 and TRBJ2-1; D is unresolved. Germline CDR1 and CDR2: SGHDT and YYEEEE. The CDR3 spans 13 residues. The V and J ends lost 1 base and 9 bases respectively, with 11 bases between them. CDR3 sequence reads: CASSLIADAEQFF. In DNA form, the CDR3 reads TGTGCCAGCAGCTTGATCGCCGACGCTGAGCAGTTCTTC.

This clonotype was found once. The germline gene is not matched at one end of the junction; a read error may be the cause. The rearrangement joins TRBV6-2 or TRBV6-3 to TRBJ2-5, with D hard to call. The CDR3 has 13 residues. The germline V gene has CDR1 MNHEY and CDR2 SVGEGT. As DNA, the CDR3 is TGTGTCAGCAGTGGCAGGCGAGAAGAGACCCAGTACTTC. Translated, it gives CVSSGRREETQYF.

Only a few counts were recorded for this clonotype. The rearrangement links TRBV4-1 to TRBJ2-1; no firm D call. The CDR3 has 12 residues. CDR1 and CDR2 from the germline V gene are MGHRA and YSYEKL. Trimming removed 1 base from V and 9 bases from J, with 7 bases in between. The CDR3 sequence is CASSQVKGEQFF. The CDR3 DNA reads as TGCGCCAGCAGCCAAGTTAAGGGTGAGCAGTTCTTC.

This clonotype was seen at least ten times. This rearrangement joins TRBV20-1 to TRBJ1-2; D is unresolved. The CDR3 has 13 residues. CDR1 DFQATT and CDR2 SNEGSKA come from the germline V gene (reference sequence). Trimming removed 5 bases at V and 4 bases at J, with 14 bases between. CDR3 in DNA: TGCAGTGCTGATCGCGGAAGCCCCTATGGCTACACCTTC. Its translation is CSADRGSPYGYTF.